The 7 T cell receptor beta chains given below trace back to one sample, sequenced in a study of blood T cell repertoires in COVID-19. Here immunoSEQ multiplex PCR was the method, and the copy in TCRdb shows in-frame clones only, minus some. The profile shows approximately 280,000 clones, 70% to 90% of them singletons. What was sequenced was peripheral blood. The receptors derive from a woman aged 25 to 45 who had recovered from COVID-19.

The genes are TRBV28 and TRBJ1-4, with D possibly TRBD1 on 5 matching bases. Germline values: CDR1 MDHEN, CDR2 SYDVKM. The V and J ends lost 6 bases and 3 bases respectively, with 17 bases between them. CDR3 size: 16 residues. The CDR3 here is CASRPWGGLANEKLFF. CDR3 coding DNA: TGTGCCAGCAGACCATGGGGGGGGTTGGCTAATGAAAAACTGTTTTTT.

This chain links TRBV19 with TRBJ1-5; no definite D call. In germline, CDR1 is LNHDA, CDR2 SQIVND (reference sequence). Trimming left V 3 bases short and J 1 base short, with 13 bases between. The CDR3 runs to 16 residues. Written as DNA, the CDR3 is TGTGCCAGTAGTATCGGTCCGGGCGGGAGCAATCAGCCCCAGCATTTT. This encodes CASSIGPGGSNQPQHF.

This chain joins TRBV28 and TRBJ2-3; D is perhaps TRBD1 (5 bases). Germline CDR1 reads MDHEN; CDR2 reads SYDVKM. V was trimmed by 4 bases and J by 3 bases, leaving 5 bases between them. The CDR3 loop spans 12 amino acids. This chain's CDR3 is CASSSGTDTQYF. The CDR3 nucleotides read TGTGCCAGCAGTTCAGGGACAGATACGCAGTATTTT.

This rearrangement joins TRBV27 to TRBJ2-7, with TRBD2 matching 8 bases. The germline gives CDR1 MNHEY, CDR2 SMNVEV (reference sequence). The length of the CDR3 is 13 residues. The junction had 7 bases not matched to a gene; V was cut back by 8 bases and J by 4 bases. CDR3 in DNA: TGTGCCAGCCGCGGGGCGGGAGGTTACGAGCAGTACTTC. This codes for CASRGAGGYEQYF.

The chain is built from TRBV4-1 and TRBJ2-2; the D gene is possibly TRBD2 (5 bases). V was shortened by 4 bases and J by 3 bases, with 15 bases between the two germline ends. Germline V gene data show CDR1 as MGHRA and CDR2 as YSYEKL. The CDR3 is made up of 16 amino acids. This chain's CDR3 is CASSRNNGGDTGELFF. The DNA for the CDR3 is TGCGCCAGCAGCCGTAACAACGGAGGTGACACCGGGGAGCTGTTTTTT.

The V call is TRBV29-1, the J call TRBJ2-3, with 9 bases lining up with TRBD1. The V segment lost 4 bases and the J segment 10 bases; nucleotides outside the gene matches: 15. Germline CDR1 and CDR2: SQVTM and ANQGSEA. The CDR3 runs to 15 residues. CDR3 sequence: CSVGGGQGVSFAQYF. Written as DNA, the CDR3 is TGCAGCGTTGGAGGGGGACAGGGTGTTTCTTTTGCGCAGTATTTT.

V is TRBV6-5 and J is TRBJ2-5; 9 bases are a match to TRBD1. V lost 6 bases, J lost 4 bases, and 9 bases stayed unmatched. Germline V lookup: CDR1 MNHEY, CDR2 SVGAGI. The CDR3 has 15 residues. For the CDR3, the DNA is TGTGCCAGCAGGCGAGCACAGGGGGCTGTAGAGACCCAGTACTTC. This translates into CASRRAQGAVETQYF.